This TCR beta chain was retrieved from a study of OX40 agonist ivuxolimab in advanced cancers. On the study more broadly: Ivuxolimab was delivered to patients intravenously every 2 weeks at doses spanning 0.01 to 10 mg/kg. Partial responses were achieved by three patients, of whom one had hepatocellular carcinoma and two had cutaneous melanoma. Study-wide findings and caveats: There were, on average, more expanded clones in CD8+ T cells than in CD4+.

Only in-frame clones appear in the TCRdb table, and some are missing; sequencing was by immunoSEQ multiplex PCR. This sample yields tens of thousands of clones, of which 65% to 90% are seen a single time; 1.5% to 2.5% belongs to the top ten. Concerning this clone itself: Its antigen is as yet unknown.

Deletions cut 3 bases from V and 8 bases from J, with 14 bases between. The CDR3 length is 14 residues. CDR1 and CDR2 from the germline V gene are ENHRY and SYGVKD. The chain combines TRBV10-3 with TRBJ2-1; no definite D call. The sequences come from CD4+ or CD8+ T cells sorted from blood, collected in a trial of the OX40 agonist ivuxolimab. The TCR comes from an adult with an advanced solid tumor such as melanoma, head and neck, liver or kidney cancer. The CDR3 DNA sequence: TGTGCCATCAGTGACGAAGGTCTGGGATATGAGCAGTTCTTC. It translates to CAISDEGLGYEQFF.